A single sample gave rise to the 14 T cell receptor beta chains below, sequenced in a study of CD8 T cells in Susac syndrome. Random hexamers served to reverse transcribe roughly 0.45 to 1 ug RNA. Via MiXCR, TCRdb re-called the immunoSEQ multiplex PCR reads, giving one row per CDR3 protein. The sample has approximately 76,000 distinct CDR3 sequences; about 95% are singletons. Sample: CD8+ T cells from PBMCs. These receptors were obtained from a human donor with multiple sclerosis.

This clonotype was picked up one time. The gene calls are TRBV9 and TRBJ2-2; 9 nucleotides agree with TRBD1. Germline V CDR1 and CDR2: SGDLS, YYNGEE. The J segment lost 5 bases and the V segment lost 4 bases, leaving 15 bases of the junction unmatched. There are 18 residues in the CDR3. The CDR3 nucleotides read TGTGCCAGCAGCCCGGGAACCGGGACAGGGATTATTACCGGGGAGCTGTTTTTT. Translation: CASSPGTGTGIITGELFF. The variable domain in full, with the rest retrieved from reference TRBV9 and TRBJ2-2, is DSGVTQTPKHLITATGQRVTLRCSPRSGDLSVYWYQQSLDQGLQFLIQYYNGEERAKGNILERFSAQQFPDLHSELNLSSLELGDSALYFCASSPGTGTGIITGELFFGEGSRLTVL.

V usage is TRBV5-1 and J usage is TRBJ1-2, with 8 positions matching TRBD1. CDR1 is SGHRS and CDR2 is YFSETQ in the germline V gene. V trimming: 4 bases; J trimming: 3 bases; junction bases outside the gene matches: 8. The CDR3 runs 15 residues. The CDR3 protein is CASSPRGQGDYGYTF. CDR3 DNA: TGCGCCAGCAGCCCTAGAGGACAGGGTGACTATGGCTACACCTTC.

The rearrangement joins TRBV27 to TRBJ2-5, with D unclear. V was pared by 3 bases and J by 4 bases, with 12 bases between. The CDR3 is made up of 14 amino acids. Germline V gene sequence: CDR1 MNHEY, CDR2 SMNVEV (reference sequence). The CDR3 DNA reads TGTGCCAGCAGTTTTGATGGACCCCCAGAGACCCAGTACTTC. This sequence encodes CASSFDGPPETQYF.

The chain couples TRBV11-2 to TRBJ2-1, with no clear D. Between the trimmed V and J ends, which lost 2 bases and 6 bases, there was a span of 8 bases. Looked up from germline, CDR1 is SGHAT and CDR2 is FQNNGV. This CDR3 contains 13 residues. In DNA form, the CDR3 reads TGTGCCAGCAGCTTATCCAACAGCAATGAGCAGTTCTTC. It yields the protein CASSLSNSNEQFF.

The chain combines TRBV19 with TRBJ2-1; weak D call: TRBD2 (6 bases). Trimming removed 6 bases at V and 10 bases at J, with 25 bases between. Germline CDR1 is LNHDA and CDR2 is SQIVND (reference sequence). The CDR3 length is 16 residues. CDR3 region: CASRLWAGQISGEQFF. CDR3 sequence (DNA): TGTGCCAGTAGACTGTGGGCGGGGCAGATTAGCGGAGAGCAGTTCTTC.

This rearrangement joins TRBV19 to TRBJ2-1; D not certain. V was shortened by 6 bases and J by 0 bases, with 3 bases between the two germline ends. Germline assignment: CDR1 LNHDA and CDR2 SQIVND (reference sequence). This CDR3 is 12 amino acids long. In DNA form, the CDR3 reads TGTGCCAGTAGCGGCTCCTACAATGAGCAGTTCTTC. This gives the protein CASSGSYNEQFF.

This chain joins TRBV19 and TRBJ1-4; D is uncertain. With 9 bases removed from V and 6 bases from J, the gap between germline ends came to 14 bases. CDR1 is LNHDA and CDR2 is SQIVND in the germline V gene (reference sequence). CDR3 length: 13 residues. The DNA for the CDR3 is TGTGCCAGCCTGAGGACTGTGGATGAAAAACTGTTTTTT. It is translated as CASLRTVDEKLFF.

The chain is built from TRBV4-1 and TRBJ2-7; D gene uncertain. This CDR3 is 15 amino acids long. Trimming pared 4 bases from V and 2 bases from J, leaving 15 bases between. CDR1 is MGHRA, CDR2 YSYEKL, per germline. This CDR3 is CASSPTQPGTYEQYF. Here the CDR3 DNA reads TGCGCCAGCAGCCCTACCCAGCCTGGAACCTACGAGCAGTACTTC.

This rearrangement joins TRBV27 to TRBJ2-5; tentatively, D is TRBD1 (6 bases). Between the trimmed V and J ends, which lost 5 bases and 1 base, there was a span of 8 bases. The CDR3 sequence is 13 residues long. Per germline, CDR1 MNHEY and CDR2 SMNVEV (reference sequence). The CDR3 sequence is CASSPRGQETQYF. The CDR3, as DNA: TGTGCCAGCAGTCCCAGGGGCCAAGAGACCCAGTACTTC.

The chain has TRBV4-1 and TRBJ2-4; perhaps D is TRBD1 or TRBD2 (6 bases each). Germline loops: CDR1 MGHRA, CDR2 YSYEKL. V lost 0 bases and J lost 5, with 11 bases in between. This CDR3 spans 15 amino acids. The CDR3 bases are TGCGCCAGCAGCCAAGATCGGGGGCTGCAAAACATTCAGTACTTC. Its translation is CASSQDRGLQNIQYF.

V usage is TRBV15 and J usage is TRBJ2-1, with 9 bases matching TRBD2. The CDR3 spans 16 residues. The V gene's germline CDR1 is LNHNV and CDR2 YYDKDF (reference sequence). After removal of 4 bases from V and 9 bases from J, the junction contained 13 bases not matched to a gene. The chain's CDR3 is CATSITPSGENGEQFF. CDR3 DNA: TGTGCCACCAGCATAACACCTAGCGGGGAAAACGGTGAGCAGTTCTTC.

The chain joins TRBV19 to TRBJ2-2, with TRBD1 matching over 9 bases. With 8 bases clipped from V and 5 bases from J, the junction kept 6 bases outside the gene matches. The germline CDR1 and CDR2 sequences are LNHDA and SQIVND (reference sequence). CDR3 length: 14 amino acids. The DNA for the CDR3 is TGTGCCAGTGCCACGACAGGGGGTACCGGGGAGCTGTTTTTT. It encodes CASATTGGTGELFF.

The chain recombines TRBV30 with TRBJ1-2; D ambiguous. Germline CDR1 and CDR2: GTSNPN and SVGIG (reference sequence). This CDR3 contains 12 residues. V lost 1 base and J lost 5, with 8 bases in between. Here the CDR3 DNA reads TGTGCCTGGAGTGAGGGAATGTATGGCTACACCTTC. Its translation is CAWSEGMYGYTF.

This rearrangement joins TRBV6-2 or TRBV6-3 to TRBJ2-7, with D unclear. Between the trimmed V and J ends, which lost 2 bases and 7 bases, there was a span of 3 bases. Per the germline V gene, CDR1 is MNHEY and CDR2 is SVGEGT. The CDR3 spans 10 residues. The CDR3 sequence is CASSYGEQYF. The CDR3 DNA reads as TGTGCCAGCAGTTACGGTGAGCAGTACTTC.